The sequence of this T cell receptor (beta chain) was determined in a study of identical twins. TCRdb reprocessed the 5' RACE reads via MiXCR and lists one record per CDR3 protein. The data show hundreds of thousands of distinct CDR3 sequences, around 8.6% seen once. This clonotype has more than one count but fewer than ten. The V end lost 4 bases, the J end lost 0 bases, and 12 bases lay between the germline ends. Germline lookup yields CDR1 SGHNT and CDR2 YYREEE (reference sequence). The CDR3 loop spans 15 amino acids. These data also formed part of another study, on yellow fever vaccine responses in identical twins. That investigation notes: Each twin's T cell response to the vaccine was reported to look partly convergent and partly personalized.

The sequence was obtained from a woman between 18 and 30 years old in good health. V usage is TRBV5-4 and J usage is TRBJ2-3, with D tentatively TRBD1 (6 bases). Sample: PBMCs. CDR3 DNA sequence: TGTGCCAGCAGCATCCAGGGGCTTAGCACAGATACGCAGTATTTT. Protein product: CASSIQGLSTDTQYF.